Listed below are T cell receptor beta chains from one sample, sequenced in a study of identical twins. MiXCR was run by TCRdb on the 5' RACE reads, yielding one entry per CDR3 protein. Found here are around 690,000 distinct CDR3 sequences, roughly 20% of them singletons; the top ten hold 4.3%. In addition, the sample was reused for a study of T cells expressing NK-cell markers.

The sample was PBMCs. The receptors shown here come from a woman aged 18-35 years in good health. Both conserved end residues are part of each CDR3. A D gene is named only where the DNA matches it firmly. Not all rows give a size; the values are once, few, many and, for expanded clones, a class.

J	size	V	D	DNA	CDR3
TRBJ2-7	.	TRBV6-1	.	TGTGCCAGCAGTGATAATAGGTCCGGGACCCACGAGCAGTACTTC	CASSDNRSGTHEQYF
TRBJ1-2	.	TRBV27	.	TGTGCCAGCAGTGATACAGGTGAAGGCTACACCTTC	CASSDTGEGYTF
TRBJ1-6	.	TRBV6-5	.	TGTGCCAGCAGTTACTCAACAGTTAATTCACCCCTCCACTTT	CASSYSTVNSPLHF
TRBJ1-1	.	TRBV5-1	.	TGCGCCAGCAAGTTGTCAAACACTGAAGCTTTCTTT	CASKLSNTEAFF
TRBJ2-1	few	TRBV6-1	TRBD2	TGTGCCAGCGTGACTAGCGGAGCCAATGAGCAGTTCTTC	CASVTSGANEQFF
TRBJ2-3	few	TRBV29-1	.	TGCAGCGTTGGTCAGGGGAGGTCAGATACGCAGTATTTT	CSVGQGRSDTQYF
TRBJ2-3	few	TRBV7-2	.	TGTGCCAGCAGGGAGTCCAGCCCTGGCACAGATACGCAGTATTTT	CASRESSPGTDTQYF
TRBJ1-1	.	TRBV5-1	.	TGCGCCAGCAGCTTGGGTGACTCACGGAACACTGAAGCTTTCTTT	CASSLGDSRNTEAFF
TRBJ1-6	.	TRBV20-1	.	TGCAGTGCCCAGGAGGGGGGCCCAGGTGGGTCACCCCTCCACTTT	CSAQEGGPGGSPLHF
TRBJ2-1	.	TRBV29-1	.	TGCAGCGTTGTGGACCCCCCGGGGCAGTTCTTC	CSVVDPPGQFF
TRBJ2-3	.	TRBV20-1	.	TGCAGTGCTATGGTACAAGGCGGCACAGATACGCAGTATTTT	CSAMVQGGTDTQYF
TRBJ2-7	.	TRBV20-1	.	TGCAGTGCTAGAGACTCAGGAGGATCCTACGAGCAGTACTTC	CSARDSGGSYEQYF
TRBJ1-2	.	TRBV5-6	TRBD1	TGTGCCAGCAGCTTGGCCGGGACAGCATCCAACTATGGCTACACCTTC	CASSLAGTASNYGYTF
TRBJ1-5	.	TRBV6-5	.	TGTGCCAGCAGTTATTTAGGGGGTGACCAGCCCCAGCATTTT	CASSYLGGDQPQHF
TRBJ1-3	.	TRBV5-6	.	TGTGCCAGCAGCTTGTGGTTACGCTTCTCTGGAAACACCATATATTTT	CASSLWLRFSGNTIYF
TRBJ2-7	few	TRBV20-1	.	TGCAGTGCCCGCCTGGGACATTCCTACGAGCAGTACTTC	CSARLGHSYEQYF
TRBJ2-7	.	TRBV9	TRBD2	TGTGCCAGCAGCGCGACACGAGCGGGGGAGCAGTACTTC	CASSATRAGEQYF
TRBJ1-1	few	TRBV20-1	.	TGCAGTGCTCCCGAGGTCACTGAAGCTTTCTTT	CSAPEVTEAFF
TRBJ2-2	many	TRBV20-1	.	TGCAGTGCCCGGAGCTCTGTGTCCGGGGAGCTGTTTTTT	CSARSSVSGELFF
TRBJ2-3	few	TRBV7-2	TRBD2	TGTGCCAGCAGCTTTCCCGGCGGGAGGGCAAAAGATACGCAGTATTTT	CASSFPGGRAKDTQYF
TRBJ2-7	few	TRBV27	TRBD2	TGTGCCAGCAGGGTAGCGGGGGGGCTCTACGAGCAGTACTTC	CASRVAGGLYEQYF
TRBJ2-7	.	TRBV21-1	.	TGTGCCAGTTTAGCGGACAGGGATTACGAGCAGTACTTC	CASLADRDYEQYF
TRBJ2-4	many	TRBV29-1	TRBD1	TGCAGCGTTCAGAACAGGGGTAGTGCCAAAAACATTCAGTACTTC	CSVQNRGSAKNIQYF
TRBJ2-7	few	TRBV20-1	TRBD1	TGCAGTGCTCGATACGGACAGGGAGGTCGTGACGAGCAGTACTTC	CSARYGQGGRDEQYF
TRBJ1-5	few	TRBV20-1	.	TGCAGTGCGCAGAGGAGAGACAATCAGCCCCAGCATTTT	CSAQRRDNQPQHF
TRBJ1-1	.	TRBV29-1	TRBD1	TGCAGCACGAGACAGGGAAAGAACACTGAAGCTTTCTTT	CSTRQGKNTEAFF